This is a list of T cell receptor beta chains from one sample in a study of blood T cell repertoires in COVID-19. The repertoire was sequenced with immunoSEQ multiplex PCR; TCRdb's copy has only in-frame clones and lacks some. The sample has 200,000 to 250,000 clones, about 85% seen once. Sequenced input: peripheral blood. The source of these receptors is a woman aged 80 or over with active or convalescent COVID-19. The CDR3 runs from the conserved cysteine through the conserved F or W. The D gene is left open where the match is weak. Some rows mark clone size as missing; the rest say once, few, many or name a class of expanded clone.

clone size,V gene,D gene,J gene,CDR3 DNA,CDR3 protein
few,TRBV5-4,.,TRBJ2-3,TGTGCCAGCACCCCAGATGCAGGGATACCTCGCACAGATACGCAGTATTTT,CASTPDAGIPRTDTQYF
.,TRBV10-3,.,TRBJ1-1,TGTGCCATCAGTGAGTACAGGGACGTGAACACTGAAGCTTTCTTT,CAISEYRDVNTEAFF
.,TRBV7-2,.,TRBJ1-2,TGTGCCAGCAGCTTAGGGCATAGCTCCGGGACAAGTGGTGGCTACACCTTC,CASSLGHSSGTSGGYTF
once,TRBV4-1,.,TRBJ1-1,TGCGCCAGCAGCCAAGGCCCGGGACAACGGAACACTGAAGCTTTCTTT,CASSQGPGQRNTEAFF
once,TRBV9,.,TRBJ1-3,TGTGCCAGCAGCGTAGAAGAGGGCCCATCTGGAAACACCATATATTTT,CASSVEEGPSGNTIYF
.,TRBV4-3,.,TRBJ1-4,TGCGCCAGCAGCCCCAAACAGGGTTTTACTAATGAAAAACTGTTTTTT,CASSPKQGFTNEKLFF
.,TRBV6-6,TRBD1,TRBJ1-2,TGTGCCAGCAGTTACCCCCCGGGACAGGGGGCCGATGGCTACACCTTC,CASSYPPGQGADGYTF
.,TRBV5-5,.,TRBJ2-1,TGTGCCAGCAGCCCCCAGGGGCGCTACAATGAGCAGTTCTTC,CASSPQGRYNEQFF
.,TRBV29-1,.,TRBJ2-7,TGCAGCGTTGAAGATCTGGGGAGAGAGCAGTACTTC,CSVEDLGREQYF
once,TRBV5-1,TRBD2,TRBJ2-1,TGCGCCAGCAGCTGGCCTGCTAGCGGAGTTTACAATGAGCAGTTCTTC,CASSWPASGVYNEQFF
.,TRBV27,TRBD1,TRBJ1-1,TGTGCCAGCAGTCCCTGGGACAGCCGAGCCGTTGCTTTCTTT,CASSPWDSRAVAFF
once,TRBV24-1,TRBD1,TRBJ2-5,TGTGCCACCAGTGATGGGACAGGCGTCTACTTC,CATSDGTGVYF
.,TRBV7-9,.,TRBJ2-5,TGTGCCAGCAGCCTCCGCACAGGCGGGGAAGAGACCCAGTACTTC,CASSLRTGGEETQYF
.,TRBV2,TRBD1,TRBJ1-6,TGTGCCAGCAACCGACAGGGCTCCTATAATTCACCCCTCCACTTT,CASNRQGSYNSPLHF
.,TRBV10-3,TRBD1,TRBJ1-6,TGTGCCATCAGGACAGGGGAGGCCTATAATTCACCCCTCCACTTT,CAIRTGEAYNSPLHF
.,TRBV27,TRBD1,TRBJ2-7,TGTGCCAGCAGTCCATCAACGACAGGGCGAAGCTACGAGCAGTACTTC,CASSPSTTGRSYEQYF
.,TRBV14,.,TRBJ1-1,TGTGCCAGCAGCCAAGTGGGGGGGAAAGGAAAAACTGAAGCTTTCTTT,CASSQVGGKGKTEAFF
few,TRBV7-9,.,TRBJ1-1,TGTGCCAGCAGCTTCGTACAGACGTTGGCTGAAGCTTTCTTT,CASSFVQTLAEAFF
once,TRBV5-1,.,TRBJ2-3,TGCGCCAGCAGCTTGGCGGCGTGGGGAGAGACAGATACGCAGTATTTT,CASSLAAWGETDTQYF
.,TRBV25-1,.,TRBJ1-6,TGTGCCAGCAGTCGACATCATTCACCCCTCCACTTT,CASSRHHSPLHF
.,TRBV10-3,TRBD1,TRBJ1-2,TGTGCCATCAGGGGACAGGGCTTTGGGTATGGCTACACCTTC,CAIRGQGFGYGYTF
.,TRBV5-6,.,TRBJ2-7,TGTGCCAGCTTCGCACGGTGGACACACACCCTCTGGGAGCAGTACTTC,CASFARWTHTLWEQYF
.,TRBV9,.,TRBJ1-1,TGTGCCAGCAGCCCCCAACAGGGCCTGAACACTGAAGCTTTCTTT,CASSPQQGLNTEAFF
.,TRBV28,TRBD1,TRBJ1-6,TGTGCCAGCAGTTCGGGACAGGGGGGAAATTCACCCCTCCACTTT,CASSSGQGGNSPLHF
.,TRBV19,TRBD1,TRBJ1-2,TGTGCCAGTAGGGGGACAGGGCGAATAATTGGCTACACCTTC,CASRGTGRIIGYTF
.,TRBV30,TRBD1,TRBJ1-2,TGTGCCTGGGACGTAAGACAGGGAGGCTACACCTTC,CAWDVRQGGYTF
.,TRBV7-8,.,TRBJ2-2,TGTGCCAGCAGCTTATCGGGAGGGACAGCCGGGGAGCTGTTTTTT,CASSLSGGTAGELFF
.,TRBV24-1,.,TRBJ2-7,TGTGCCACCAGTGCGGTGAACTACGAGCAGTACTTC,CATSAVNYEQYF
.,TRBV4-1,.,TRBJ1-1,TGCGCCAGCAGCCAAGATCGCGTCCAGGGTGGGGAAGCTTTCTTT,CASSQDRVQGGEAFF
.,TRBV11-3,.,TRBJ1-3,TGTGCCAGCAGCTTAGGTTCGCTGGGGCTAACATCTGGAAACACCATATATTTT,CASSLGSLGLTSGNTIYF
.,TRBV27,TRBD1,TRBJ1-4,TGTGCCAGCAGTTCCCAGACAGGGGTCTATGAAAAACTGTTTTTT,CASSSQTGVYEKLFF
.,TRBV4-2,.,TRBJ1-5,TGTGCCAGCAGCCAAGATAAGGCCAGGGGCCATCAGCCCCAGCATTTT,CASSQDKARGHQPQHF
.,TRBV6-5,TRBD1,TRBJ2-7,TGTGCCAGCAGTTACCGCAGGACAGGGGCCGAGCAGTACTTC,CASSYRRTGAEQYF
.,TRBV7-3,.,TRBJ2-1,TGTGCCAGCAGCAGCGACTTCAGCTCCTACAATGAGCAGTTCTTC,CASSSDFSSYNEQFF
.,TRBV7-2,.,TRBJ2-7,TGTGCCAGCAGGTCCCTAGGGCAGGGGTCCTACGAGCAGTACTTC,CASRSLGQGSYEQYF
.,TRBV4-3,TRBD1,TRBJ1-6,TGCGCCAGCAGCCAAGATCGGGGGACAGGGTATTCACCCCTCCACTTT,CASSQDRGTGYSPLHF
once,TRBV7-3,.,TRBJ1-1,TGTGCCAGCAGCCCCGGGACACAGAACACTGAAGCTTTCTTT,CASSPGTQNTEAFF
.,TRBV2,.,TRBJ2-7,TGTGCCACCTCGCTACTCTACGAGCAGTACTTC,CATSLLYEQYF
.,TRBV2,.,TRBJ1-1,TGTGCCAGCAGTGGGGACAATTTGAACACTGAAGCTTTCTTT,CASSGDNLNTEAFF
.,TRBV7-3,.,TRBJ2-1,TGTGCCAGCAGCTACGGCGGCAGTTCACGTGAGCAGTTCTTC,CASSYGGSSREQFF
once,TRBV6-6,.,TRBJ1-5,TGTGCCAGCACCCCTGAGAGGTTTAGCAATCAGCCCCAGCATTTT,CASTPERFSNQPQHF
.,TRBV6-2/TRBV6-3,TRBD1,TRBJ1-5,TGTGCCAGCAGTTCCTTAATCGGGACAGGGGGGGTATTTAGCAATCAGCCCCAGCATTTT,CASSSLIGTGGVFSNQPQHF
.,TRBV11-3,TRBD1,TRBJ2-3,TGTGCCAGCAGGCGACAGGGGGGGACAGATACGCAGTATTTT,CASRRQGGTDTQYF
.,TRBV30,.,TRBJ2-7,TGTGCCTGGTCTTTTGGGGACTTTGCCTACGAGCAGTACTTC,CAWSFGDFAYEQYF
.,TRBV19,TRBD2,TRBJ2-7,TGTGCCAGTAGTATGAGGGCTAGCGGGACCTACGAGCAGTACTTC,CASSMRASGTYEQYF
.,TRBV11-2,.,TRBJ1-5,TGTGCCAGCAGCTTAGGGGACGGAGGGCAGCCCCAGCATTTT,CASSLGDGGQPQHF
.,TRBV5-1,.,TRBJ2-7,TGCGCCAGCAGCTCGATAGACTCGCACGAGCAGTACTTC,CASSSIDSHEQYF
once,TRBV29-1,.,TRBJ1-2,TGCAGCGCCCGGAACAGGGACGGCTATGGCTACACCTTC,CSARNRDGYGYTF
.,TRBV5-1,TRBD2,TRBJ2-5,TGCGCCAGCAGCCCCGCCGCGGGGGATGGTGAGACCCAGTACTTC,CASSPAAGDGETQYF
once,TRBV18,.,TRBJ2-7,TGTGCCAGCTCCATGGGGACTCGCACCTACGAGCAGTACTTC,CASSMGTRTYEQYF
.,TRBV7-2,.,TRBJ2-1,TGTGCCAGCAGCTTAGTGGCCGACTCCTACAATGAGCAGTTCTTC,CASSLVADSYNEQFF
few,TRBV10-1,TRBD2,TRBJ2-5,TGCGCCATCACGACTAGCGGGAGTGGGGGGGCAAGAGGAGAGACCCAGTACTTC,CAITTSGSGGARGETQYF